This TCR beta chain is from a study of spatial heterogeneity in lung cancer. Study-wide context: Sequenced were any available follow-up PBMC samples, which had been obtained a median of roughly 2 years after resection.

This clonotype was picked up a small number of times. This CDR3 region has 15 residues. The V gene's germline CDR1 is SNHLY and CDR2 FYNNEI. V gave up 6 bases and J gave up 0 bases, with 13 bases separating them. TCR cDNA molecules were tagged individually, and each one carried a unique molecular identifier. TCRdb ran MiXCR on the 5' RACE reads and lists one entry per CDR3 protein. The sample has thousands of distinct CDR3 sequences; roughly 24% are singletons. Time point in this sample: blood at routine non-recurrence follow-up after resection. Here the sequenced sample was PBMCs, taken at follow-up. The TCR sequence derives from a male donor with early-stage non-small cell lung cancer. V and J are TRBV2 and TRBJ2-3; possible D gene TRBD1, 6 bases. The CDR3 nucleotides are TGTGCCAGCAGCAACAGGGTCTCTAGCACAGATACGCAGTATTTT. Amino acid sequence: CASSNRVSSTDTQYF.